This T cell receptor beta chain derives from a study of cytomegalovirus exposure and HLA in healthy donors (dated by TCRdb to between 2016 and 2019). Notes on the research overall: According to an earlier analysis of 587 of the donors, 150 million to 200 million T cells yielded approximately 120 million unique TCR beta sequences and about 300 Gb of sequence data. In the later analysis, no new phenotypic data were used to find candidate immune exposures; instead, reliance was placed on TCR beta sequences and their occurrence across donors. A later genetic analysis took genome-wide SNP genotypes for 398 of the 666 donors and used that subset as a discovery cohort. A separate validation cohort of 100 to 150 different subjects was used in addition to the 666-subject first cohort. Five DR-DQ haplotypes were treated as single units for association and clustering because of strong linkage in the cohort. Alongside the repertoire data, information on donor age, sex, ethnicity and CMV serostatus was compiled. Every discovery cohort repertoire had been produced on one sequencing platform. Among 300 to 500 genotyped donors of the cohort, an average of roughly 230,000 unique TCR beta nucleotide sequences was sequenced per donor, of which roughly 18% were non-productive. Of the roughly 430 genotyped donors, around 81% fell in the genetic ancestry cluster associated with self-reported Caucasian donors. An earlier analysis of several hundred of the donors used high-throughput TCR beta sequencing to judge whether each TCR beta V gene segment behaved as functional or pseudogenic. The study aimed to test whether signatures of past pathogen exposure could be identified by cataloging public T cell receptors. The study combined high-throughput TCR immunosequencing, statistical association of individual TCRs with disease status, and machine learning to predict cytomegalovirus infection status. Using immunosequencing, the study profiled T cell repertoires from approximately 700 subjects and related those repertoires to cytomegalovirus serostatus. Roughly 300 gigabases of sequencing data and some 85 million unique TCR sequences were included in an early release covering about 700 HLA-typed donors. Class I and class II HLA loci were covered by the typing at four-digit resolution. Typing coverage differed by locus: A, B, C, DRB1 and DQB1 were typed in about 620-640 donors, DQA1 in approximately 520, DPA1 in some 610, and DPB1 in around 440. A later analysis re-analyzed previously published TCR beta repertoires from hundreds of donors and added high-resolution HLA genotyping to study TCR occurrence patterns. Points the paper makes about the study in general: A further reported finding was that TCR beta sequences accurately predicted the HLA-A and HLA-B alleles for most subjects in the first cohort. Correlated functional status among segregating V segments might reflect linkage disequilibrium, but an unknown experimental factor could not be ruled out. Several of the top co-occurrence clusters appeared to be linked to parvovirus B19, influenza, CMV and Epstein-Barr virus, according to a later analysis. Strong co-occurrence of HLA alleles, especially DR and DQ, made assigning TCR associations to individual alleles difficult. A group of highly shared sequence variants was considered likely to be a technical artifact of the sequencing pipeline. Because HLA typing was missing for some donors at each locus, association tests included only the typed subset. According to the authors, the approach could potentially be generalized to other disease states and immunological phenotypes. While some public TCRs were present in many individuals, most TCR sequences turned up only very rarely across donors. In a later analysis, the rate of TCR association differed among HLA loci, with DRB1 alleles having the most associated TCRs and HLA-C alleles having the fewest. Only TCR beta chains were sequenced in this cohort, and the absence of alpha or paired-chain data limited detectable features. For the cohort, immune exposure information was limited to CMV serostatus. Sequencing depth was assumed to be roughly uniform across donors in the presence/absence analyses, though that assumption may not hold. Approximately 16 rarely observed V segments, including chromosome 9 orphons, were excluded from the earlier analysis of some 590 of the donors because counts were too low. In an earlier analysis of 587 of the donors, most TCR beta V segments appeared in productive rearrangements about 90% or about 30% of the time, broadly matching IMGT annotations. Because the 87-base-pair reads could not distinguish some IMGT-functional V segments, including TRBV6-2 and TRBV6-3, those segments were excluded. Specific HLA alleles were associated with more than 15,000 TCR beta sequences at a false discovery rate of 0.05 in a later analysis. V-gene and J-gene trimming of TCR beta chains was associated with a missense DCLRE1C variant in a later genetic analysis, and the association was replicated in an independent cohort. According to a later analysis, most CMV-associated TCR beta chains appeared to be HLA-restricted, and the HLA associations seemed to be driven largely by CMV exposure. The study listed 150 to 200 TCR beta chains as associated with cytomegalovirus. The classifier was reported to diagnose cytomegalovirus status with high specificity and sensitivity in both the original cohort and the validation cohort. A later analysis found that HLA-associated TCR beta chains were more clonally expanded and had lower generation probabilities than equally common non-associated chains. A few of the identified cytomegalovirus-associated TCR beta chains were confirmed in vitro to be specific for cytomegalovirus antigens. A later genetic analysis reported fewer N-insertions in productive TCRs among donors in an Asian-associated ancestry cluster than the roughly 700-donor mean.

This clone showed up just a few times. Its target antigen remains unknown. Base qualities are not provided; no much larger clone lies one nucleotide away. V sheds 1 base and J sheds 10 bases, leaving 8 bases between their ends. Taken from the germline V gene, the CDR1 and CDR2 loops are SGHTA and FQGNSA. The CDR3, from cysteine to phenylalanine, totals 12 residues. Just the 36-base CDR3 DNA is kept, in frame starting at base 1. The cohort consisted of 600 or so healthy bone marrow donors. Cohort members were all nominally healthy when sampled, although unrecorded immune exposures were likely present. The donor tested CMV seropositive and was one of the 289 seropositive cohort members. Each donor provided a peripheral blood sample, and peripheral blood mononuclear cells were used for TCR beta sequencing. The Qiagen DNeasy Blood Extraction Kit was used to extract genomic DNA from the blood cell samples.

The library came from the immunoSEQ multiplex PCR assay. For the multiplex PCR, a mixture combining 60 forward primers for TCR Vbeta segments and 13 reverse primers for TCR Jbeta segments was used. A multiplex PCR assay on genomic DNA amplified the CDR3 region of rearranged TCR beta genes. Amplified TCR beta libraries were sequenced as 87-base-pair reads on the Illumina HiSeq System. Regarding the original processing steps: In a later analysis, roughly 80 million unique TCR beta chains were counted across the roughly 670 repertoires, and approximately 9.9 million of these chains were shared by at least two donors. Raw reads were error-corrected and collapsed into unique sequences with a nearest-neighbor algorithm that merged closely related sequences to remove PCR and sequencing errors. To assign V, D and J gene segments, CDR3 sequences were aligned to IMGT reference sequences. For a sequence to be retained, at least a six-nucleotide match to both a V gene segment and a J gene segment was required. Rearrangements were classified as productive when the CDR3 lacked stop codons and remained in frame with V and J, and all other rearrangements were classified as non-productive. CDR3 was defined according to IMGT convention as the region running from the second conserved V-encoded cysteine to the conserved J-encoded phenylalanine. Sequences without an unambiguous match to a single V gene segment were excluded from the earlier analysis of about 630 of the donors. An earlier analysis of 587 of the donors classified V segments as functional when productive rearrangements were above 56.7% and as segregating when the standard deviation between donors was above 5%. To diagnose cytomegalovirus status from the catalog of TCR beta chain sequences, a statistical classification framework was built. In a later analysis, V and J genes were assigned by comparing TCR nucleotide sequences against IMGT/GENE-DB human TR gene sequences. A later analysis assigned CDR3 sequences and most-parsimonious VDJ recombination scenarios with the TCRdist pipeline. In a later analysis, each TCR beta chain was defined by its CDR3 amino acid sequence together with its V-gene family, and reads without a unique V-gene family were excluded. As a way to deal with suspected cross-contamination and a sequencing artifact, a later analysis dropped under 600 nucleotide sequences that were highly shared and had low generation probability. In a later analysis, a clonal expansion index was calculated for each public chain from normalized within-repertoire ranks of inferred template counts. Generation probabilities in a later analysis came from a VDJ recombination model fitted to out-of-frame rearrangements, and those results were checked against IGoR. In a later analysis, hypergeometric tests were used to score TCR-TCR, TCR-HLA and TCR-CMV co-occurrence, with a repertoire-size bias correction applied to TCR pairs. False discovery rates were estimated in a later analysis by permuting HLA or CMV assignments 20 times. In a later analysis, co-occurring TCRs were grouped using DBSCAN, and TCRdist sequence similarity was added for clustering within HLA-allele-positive subsets. Repertoires with fewer than 30,000 or more than 120,000 public chains were left out of co-occurrence clustering, as were several repertoires with anomalous nucleotide sharing. The clones in this table, taken by TCRdb from immuneACCESS, are in-frame only. Not every clone is retained; where verified, under half of the shortfall comes from an unresolved V gene, and the cause of the rest is unknown. That table furnishes V, J and clone size, whereas the DNA furnished D and trimming. In all, the sample holds 150,000 or so clones, and roughly 79% of those were seen once. Of the sample, roughly an eighth is held by the ten largest clones.

Input material: PBMCs. This receptor was taken from a man aged 45-65 years in good health and CMV-seropositive. The sequence joins TRBV7-2 to TRBJ2-1; TRBD2 could be the D gene, as 6 bases match. The bases are TGTGCCAGCAGCTTAGTAGGGAGGGAGCAGTTCTTC. Its protein product is CASSLVGREQFF.